The 30 T cell receptor beta chains in this list originate from one sample, sequenced in a study of graft-versus-host responses after intestinal transplantation. Processing released intraepithelial and lamina propria lymphocytes from the graft tissue. Method: immunoSEQ multiplex PCR; TCRdb's copy keeps in-frame clones and lacks some. The sample has about 8,000 clones, 65% to 80% seen once. Sequenced here: ileum tissue, sampled about 480 days after transplant. The receptor source for this set is a human patient who received an intestinal transplant, so some T cells may come from the graft donor.

This chain uses TRBV27 with TRBJ2-7, with 8 positions matching TRBD1. V lost 6 bases and J lost 4; bases outside the gene matches: 11. Germline CDR1 reads MNHEY; CDR2 reads SMNVEV (reference sequence). The length of the CDR3 is 15 residues. In DNA, the CDR3 is TGTGCCAGCAGCCATCAGGGGACAGGCTCGTACGAGCAGTACTTC. Its translation: CASSHQGTGSYEQYF.

This chain links TRBV7-2 with TRBJ1-2; 8 bases align to TRBD1. The junction had 7 bases not matched to a gene; V was cut back by 3 bases and J by 4 bases. The CDR3 loop spans 15 amino acids. Per germline, CDR1 SGHTA and CDR2 FQGNSA. CDR3 nucleotides: TGTGCCAGCAGCTTCCGGGACAGGATTTTCTATGGCTACACCTTC. Translated, it gives CASSFRDRIFYGYTF.

The V gene is TRBV5-4, the J gene TRBJ1-1; D perhaps matches TRBD1 (5 bases). The CDR3 spans 14 residues. Germline CDR1 SGHNT, CDR2 YYREEE (reference sequence). V was trimmed by 2 bases and J by 1 base, leaving 9 bases between them. This CDR3 reads CASSFWRGNTEAFF. The CDR3 coding sequence is TGTGCCAGCAGCTTTTGGAGGGGGAACACTGAAGCTTTCTTT.

The chain has TRBV7-2 and TRBJ2-3; 11 bases are shared with TRBD2. V lost 11 bases, J lost 3 bases, and 10 bases stayed unmatched. Germline values: CDR1 SGHTA, CDR2 FQGNSA. The CDR3 covers 15 residues. The CDR3: CAVSLAGGRTDTQYF. CDR3 in DNA: TGTGCCGTCTCGCTAGCGGGGGGACGTACAGATACGCAGTATTTT.

This clone qualifies as large. The chain combines TRBV28 with TRBJ1-5, with no clear D. CDR1 is MDHEN and CDR2 is SYDVKM in the germline V gene. This CDR3 contains 14 residues. V was cut by 6 bases and J by 5 bases, with 14 bases left in between. The DNA for the CDR3 is TGTGCCAGCAGGCGGGGTTGGGAGCATCAGCCCCAGCATTTT. This translates into CASRRGWEHQPQHF. Using reference TRBV28 and TRBJ1-5 for the parts outside the CDR3, the full variable domain is DVKVTQSSRYLVKRTGEKVFLECVQDMDHENMFWYRQDPGLGLRLIYFSYDVKMKEKGDIPEGYSVSREKKERFSLILESASTNQTSMYLCASRRGWEHQPQHFGDGTRLSIL.

The rearrangement links TRBV7-2 to TRBJ1-1; a possible D gene is TRBD1 (5 bases). Germline CDR1 is SGHTA and CDR2 is FQGNSA. This CDR3 spans 14 amino acids. The germline V and J ends were trimmed by 2 bases and 3 bases, with 10 bases remaining between them. The CDR3: CASSLSRDYTEAFF. The CDR3 bases are TGTGCCAGCAGCTTATCCAGGGATTACACTGAAGCTTTCTTT.

The V and J genes are TRBV7-9 and TRBJ2-1, with D maybe TRBD2 (6 bases). Deletions cut 4 bases from V and 0 bases from J, with 16 bases between. Germline CDR1 reads SEHNR; CDR2 reads FQNEAQ (reference sequence). This CDR3 has 17 residues. CDR3 loop: CASSSAPGGSSYNEQFF. CDR3 coding DNA: TGTGCCAGCAGCTCCGCCCCTGGAGGGAGCTCCTACAATGAGCAGTTCTTC.

The chain joins TRBV27 to TRBJ2-1, with D unresolved. This CDR3 region has 15 residues. V was trimmed by 6 bases and J by 3 bases, leaving 15 bases between them. Per germline, CDR1 MNHEY and CDR2 SMNVEV (reference sequence). CDR3 nucleotides: TGTGCCAGCAGCACCAGCATTACCTACTACAATGAGCAGTTCTTC. It encodes CASSTSITYYNEQFF.

The V call is TRBV28, the J call TRBJ2-7; 7 nucleotides line up with TRBD2. With 3 bases clipped from V and 2 bases from J, the junction kept 4 bases outside the gene matches. The CDR3 spans 14 residues. Per germline, CDR1 MDHEN and CDR2 SYDVKM. CDR3 bases: TGTGCCAGCAGTTTTATGGGGGGGACCTACGAGCAGTACTTC. Protein: CASSFMGGTYEQYF.

The CDR3 DNA reads as TGTGCCAGCAGCTTGGACAGGGCCTACAATGAGCAGTTCTTC. Encoded protein: CASSLDRAYNEQFF. The V call is TRBV5-4, the J call TRBJ2-1; possibly TRBD1 for D (6 bases). The CDR3 length is 14 residues. Trimming took off 0 bases at V and 2 bases at J, with 6 bases between the two ends. Germline V CDR1 and CDR2: SGHNT, YYREEE (reference sequence).

The chain couples TRBV10-3 to TRBJ1-1; D not certain. Per the germline V gene, CDR1 is ENHRY and CDR2 is SYGVKD. Between the trimmed V and J ends, which lost 2 bases and 6 bases, there was a span of 10 bases. The CDR3 totals 13 residues. CDR3 loop: CAISEALTAEAFF. In nucleotides, the CDR3 is TGTGCCATCAGTGAGGCCTTGACCGCTGAAGCTTTCTTT.

The chain is built from TRBV7-3 and TRBJ2-5, with D possibly being TRBD1 or TRBD2 (5 bases each). CDR1 and CDR2 from the germline V gene are SGHTA and FQGTGA. With 5 bases removed from V and 5 bases from J, the gap between germline ends came to 18 bases. The CDR3 has 15 amino acids. For the CDR3, the DNA is TGTGCCAGCAGCCCCATGGGGGAAAGTAGGGAGACCCAGTACTTC. This codes for CASSPMGESRETQYF.

V gene TRBV27 combines with J gene TRBJ1-5; TRBD1 matches 7 bases. Germline V CDR1 and CDR2: MNHEY, SMNVEV (reference sequence). This CDR3 is built from 14 residues. Trimming removed 6 bases from V and 6 bases from J; junction bases left unmatched: 8. The CDR3 DNA follows: TGTGCCAGCAGGGCCTCGGGACAGCGTCAGCCCCAGCATTTT. Translation gives CASRASGQRQPQHF.

The V call is TRBV4-1, the J call TRBJ2-2; D not certain. From germline, CDR1 is MGHRA and CDR2 YSYEKL. Trimming cost V 3 bases and J 1 base, with 6 bases left between them. The CDR3 is 14 amino acids. This CDR3 reads CASSHGENTGELFF. As DNA, the CDR3 is TGCGCCAGCAGCCATGGGGAGAACACCGGGGAGCTGTTTTTT.

The chain combines TRBV5-4 with TRBJ1-2; D unclear. CDR1 and CDR2 from the germline V gene are SGHNT and YYREEE (reference sequence). The CDR3 contains 15 residues. Trimming left V 5 bases short and J 1 base short, with 15 bases between. CDR3: CASSSDGYGNYGYTF. DNA of the CDR3: TGTGCCAGCAGTTCGGATGGGTATGGTAACTATGGCTACACCTTC.

This chain joins TRBV6-1 and TRBJ2-3; D not certain. The CDR3 extends over 13 amino acids. The germline gives CDR1 MNHNS, CDR2 SASEGT. V was clipped by 4 bases and J by 3 bases, with 8 bases between them. CDR3 DNA: TGTGCCAGCAGTGGGACGGAAACAGATACGCAGTATTTT. This encodes CASSGTETDTQYF.

The chain carries TRBV6-1 and TRBJ2-2; weak D call: TRBD1 (5 bases). The germline CDR1 and CDR2 sequences are MNHNS and SASEGT. V dropped 4 bases and J dropped 2 bases, with 8 bases sitting between them. CDR3 size: 14 residues. CDR3 nucleotide sequence: TGTGCCAGCAGTGGCAGGGTTAACACCGGGGAGCTGTTTTTT. Protein: CASSGRVNTGELFF.

This chain links TRBV2 with TRBJ1-4; perhaps TRBD1 as D (5 bases). Per the germline V gene, CDR1 is SNHLY and CDR2 is FYNNEI. There are 13 residues in the CDR3. The V end was cut by 6 bases, the J end by 4 bases, with 9 bases between. CDR3 in amino acids: CASRQAFNEKLFF. In DNA, the CDR3 is TGTGCCAGCAGACAGGCCTTTAATGAAAAACTGTTTTTT.

V and J are TRBV7-3 and TRBJ2-5; tentative D call: TRBD2 (6 bases). This CDR3 contains 16 residues. V was trimmed by 1 base and J by 4 bases, leaving 16 bases between them. Germline CDR1 SGHTA, CDR2 FQGTGA. The CDR3 DNA reads as TGTGCCAGCAGCTTAAGGCCGTTGGACGGGAGAGAGACCCAGTACTTC. Its translation: CASSLRPLDGRETQYF.

The CDR3 coding sequence is TGTGCCAGTAGACCCCCCGGGGGACAGAACTATGGCTACACCTTC. Translated, it gives CASRPPGGQNYGYTF. The V gene is TRBV19, the J gene TRBJ1-2, with TRBD1 identical over 7 bases. Germline CDR1 reads LNHDA; CDR2 reads SQIVND (reference sequence). The ends lost 6 bases at V and 2 bases at J; junction bases unmatched: 9. This CDR3 has 15 residues.

The CDR3 reads CASTRTERGHSPLHF. CDR3 in DNA: TGTGCCAGCACAAGAACAGAGAGAGGGCATTCACCCCTCCACTTT. The V and J genes are TRBV6-5 and TRBJ1-6; no definite D call. This CDR3 spans 15 amino acids. In germline, CDR1 is MNHEY, CDR2 SVGAGI. V was trimmed by 7 bases and J by 8 bases, leaving 18 bases between them.

V is TRBV6-5 and J is TRBJ1-2; 9 nucleotides line up with TRBD1. CDR1 and CDR2 from the germline V gene are MNHEY and SVGAGI. Trimming took 6 bases from V and 5 from J; bases not matched to a gene: 7. This CDR3 spans 14 amino acids. CDR3 protein: CASRLGQGNYGYTF. CDR3 DNA sequence: TGTGCCAGCAGACTCGGACAGGGGAATTATGGCTACACCTTC.

The genes are TRBV7-6 and TRBJ1-3; no definite D call. V shed 0 bases and J shed 4 bases, with 4 bases lying between them. CDR3 size: 13 residues. Germline V gene data show CDR1 as SGHVS and CDR2 as FNYEAQ. The CDR3: CASSLAAGNTIYF. The CDR3 DNA sequence: TGTGCCAGCAGCTTAGCTGCAGGAAACACCATATATTTT.

This clone appeared a few times. The chain uses TRBV2 and TRBJ2-2; D unclear. CDR3 length equals 13 residues. The V end lost 2 bases, the J end lost 5 bases, and 6 bases lay between the germline ends. From germline, CDR1 is SNHLY and CDR2 FYNNEI. The chain's CDR3 is CASSEYPTGELFF. In nucleotides, the CDR3 is TGTGCCAGCAGTGAATATCCAACCGGGGAGCTGTTTTTT.

V is TRBV4-2 and J is TRBJ2-3; maybe TRBD1 (6 bases). Germline CDR1 reads LGHNA; CDR2 reads YNFKEQ. Trimming stripped 0 bases from V and 4 bases from J, with 11 bases between. The CDR3 sequence is 15 residues long. The CDR3 DNA reads TGTGCCAGCAGCCAAGATCAGGGGCAGGCAGATACGCAGTATTTT. It specifies CASSQDQGQADTQYF.

This clone appeared a single time. The V and J genes are TRBV7-6 and TRBJ1-6; TRBD1 matches at 7 bases. The CDR3 consists of 15 residues. Germline CDR1 is SGHVS and CDR2 is FNYEAQ. V gave up 1 base and J gave up 7 bases; unmatched junction bases: 4. The DNA for the CDR3 is TGTGCCAGCAGCTTAGGCCGGGACAGAAATTCACCCCTCCACTTT. Its protein product is CASSLGRDRNSPLHF.

The chain couples TRBV30 to TRBJ1-6, with 10 bases identical to TRBD1. This CDR3 comprises 14 residues. Germline CDR1 reads GTSNPN; CDR2 reads SVGIG (reference sequence). After removal of 0 bases from V and 10 bases from J, the junction contained 3 bases not matched to a gene. CDR3 nucleotides: TGTGCCTGGAGTGTAGGGACAGGGGTCTCACCCCTCCACTTT. Encoded protein: CAWSVGTGVSPLHF.

The gene calls are TRBV14 and TRBJ1-2; weak D call: TRBD1 (6 bases). V lost 0 bases and J 5 bases, leaving 13 bases between the germline ends. Germline-derived CDR1 and CDR2 are SGHDN and FVKESK. The CDR3 runs to 15 residues. The CDR3 nucleotides are TGTGCCAGCAGCCAAGATCTTACAGGGCAGTATGGCTACACCTTC. Its protein product is CASSQDLTGQYGYTF. The variable domain in full, completed from reference TRBV14 and TRBJ1-2, reads EAGVTQFPSHSVIEKGQTVTLRCDPISGHDNLYWYRRVMGKEIKFLLHFVKESKQDESGMPNNRFLAERTGGTYSTLKVQPAELEDSGVYFCASSQDLTGQYGYTFGSGTRLTVV.

This sequence joins TRBV15 and TRBJ1-6; D is unclear. CDR3 size: 17 residues. The ends were cut back, 2 bases at V and 0 bases at J, with 11 bases in the middle. Germline assignment: CDR1 LNHNV and CDR2 YYDKDF (reference sequence). CDR3 in amino acids: CATSRPYKTSYNSPLHF. The CDR3 DNA follows: TGTGCCACCAGCAGACCGTACAAGACCTCCTATAATTCACCCCTCCACTTT.

The chain links TRBV14 to TRBJ2-1, with 8 bases fitting TRBD2. V trimming: 6 bases; J trimming: 8 bases; junction bases outside the gene matches: 6. CDR3 size: 13 residues. Germline CDR1 is SGHDN and CDR2 is FVKESK. CDR3 DNA sequence: TGTGCCAGCAGACGGACTAGCACGTATGAGCAGTTCTTC. Its protein is CASRRTSTYEQFF. Supplemented by reference TRBV14 and TRBJ2-1, the full variable domain reads EAGVTQFPSHSVIEKGQTVTLRCDPISGHDNLYWYRRVMGKEIKFLLHFVKESKQDESGMPNNRFLAERTGGTYSTLKVQPAELEDSGVYFCASRRTSTYEQFFGPGTRLTVL.